These 3 T cell receptor beta chains were sequenced from one sample in a study of lymphopenia after photon versus proton radiotherapy (dated by TCRdb to the late 2010s). The library was obtained by the immunoSEQ multiplex PCR assay. In TCRdb, the immuneACCESS table is reduced to in-frame sequences with V and J assigned. These tables do not hold every clone; where another copy was compared, an unresolved V gene accounts for under half, and the others remain unexplained. For this sample there are approximately 65,000 clones; roughly 91% appear just once. The top ten hold approximately 2.6% of the sample. The source was peripheral blood, collected from a patient treated with photon-based radiotherapy. The receptor source for this set is a woman aged 70-85 years with pancreatic cancer.

This CDR3 is CASAGQGLNTEAFF. CDR3 DNA: TGTGCCAGCGCCGGACAGGGGCTGAACACTGAAGCTTTCTTT. This sequence joins TRBV5-6 and TRBJ1-1, with TRBD1 matching over 9 bases. This CDR3 comprises 14 residues. The V segment lost 7 bases and the J segment 0 bases; nucleotides outside the gene matches: 4. CDR1 and CDR2 (germline): SGHDT, YYEEEE.

The chain carries TRBV2 and TRBJ1-2, with 8 bases that match TRBD1. Per germline, CDR1 SNHLY and CDR2 FYNNEI. The CDR3 length is 16 residues. Unmatched junction bases numbered 6, after V lost 0 bases and J lost 3 bases. The CDR3 region is CASSEALQGAYYGYTF. CDR3 bases: TGTGCCAGCAGTGAAGCGCTTCAGGGGGCTTACTATGGCTACACCTTC. Full variable domain (outside the CDR3, taken from reference TRBV2 and TRBJ1-2): EPEVTQTPSHQVTQMGQEVILRCVPISNHLYFYWYRQILGQKVEFLVSFYNNEISEKSEIFDDQFSVERPDGSNFTLKIRSTKLEDSAMYFCASSEALQGAYYGYTFGSGTRLTVV.

The chain recombines TRBV20-1 with TRBJ1-3; D call uncertain. The germline V gene encodes CDR1 DFQATT and CDR2 SNEGSKA (reference sequence). This CDR3 spans 11 amino acids. Trimming took off 5 bases at V and 8 bases at J, with 10 bases between the two ends. For the CDR3, the DNA is TGCAGTGCTTCTAACCGAGACACCATATATTTT. Protein sequence: CSASNRDTIYF.